These T cell receptor beta chains were read from a single sample in a study of brain metastases from non-small cell lung cancer. Profiling relied on immunoSEQ multiplex PCR, and the TCRdb table lists in-frame clones only, not all of them. The sample lists about 1,700 clones, roughly 79% seen once, with approximately 9% in the top ten. The material sequenced was tissue from a brain metastasis. These receptors all stem from a donor aged 40 or over with non-small cell lung cancer. The CDR3 runs from the conserved cysteine through the conserved F or W. The D gene is left open where the match is weak. Clone size is shown for a subset of rows, as once, few, many or a class of expanded clone.

clone size: few; V gene: TRBV4-1; D gene: TRBD2; J gene: TRBJ2-1; CDR3 DNA: TGCGCCAGCAGCCCGGCCAGGACTAGCGGTTATAGCTCCTACAATGAGCAGTTCTTC; CDR3 protein: CASSPARTSGYSSYNEQFF
clone size: NA; V gene: TRBV7-2; D gene: NA; J gene: TRBJ2-3; CDR3 DNA: TGTGCCAGCCGCACAGGGACAGATACGCAGTATTTT; CDR3 protein: CASRTGTDTQYF
clone size: NA; V gene: TRBV10-1; D gene: TRBD1; J gene: TRBJ2-3; CDR3 DNA: TGCGCCAGCAGTGCCGGGACAGGTTTTGCAGATACGCAGTATTTT; CDR3 protein: CASSAGTGFADTQYF
clone size: NA; V gene: TRBV6-5; D gene: NA; J gene: TRBJ2-3; CDR3 DNA: TGTGCCAGCACCGACTCCGTCACAGATACGCAGTATTTT; CDR3 protein: CASTDSVTDTQYF
clone size: NA; V gene: TRBV6-6; D gene: NA; J gene: TRBJ2-2; CDR3 DNA: TGTGCCAGCAGTTACGCGACCGGGGAGCTGTTTTTT; CDR3 protein: CASSYATGELFF
clone size: NA; V gene: TRBV10-3; D gene: NA; J gene: TRBJ2-1; CDR3 DNA: TGTGCCATTAGTGAGTCGTGGGGCGATGAGCAGTTCTTC; CDR3 protein: CAISESWGDEQFF
clone size: NA; V gene: TRBV7-6; D gene: NA; J gene: TRBJ1-5; CDR3 DNA: TGTGCCAGCAGCTTAAGTTGGAATCAGCTCCAGCATTTT; CDR3 protein: CASSLSWNQLQHF
clone size: NA; V gene: TRBV18; D gene: NA; J gene: TRBJ2-3; CDR3 DNA: TGTGCCAGCTCACAGGGTCGGGGCACAGATACGCAGTATTTT; CDR3 protein: CASSQGRGTDTQYF
clone size: NA; V gene: TRBV5-1; D gene: NA; J gene: TRBJ2-7; CDR3 DNA: TGCGCCAGCACCCAATCGACAGGGGAGGGCGAGCAGTACTTC; CDR3 protein: CASTQSTGEGEQYF
clone size: NA; V gene: TRBV7-2; D gene: NA; J gene: TRBJ2-5; CDR3 DNA: TGTGCCAGCAGCACGACGTGGGTTGAGACCCAGTACTTC; CDR3 protein: CASSTTWVETQYF
clone size: NA; V gene: TRBV11-3; D gene: NA; J gene: TRBJ2-1; CDR3 DNA: TGTGCCAGCAGCTTGGGGGCCTACAATGAGCAGTTCTTC; CDR3 protein: CASSLGAYNEQFF
clone size: once; V gene: TRBV10-3; D gene: NA; J gene: TRBJ2-5; CDR3 DNA: TGTGCCATCAGTGAGGCGGGCCAAGAGACCCAGTACTTC; CDR3 protein: CAISEAGQETQYF
clone size: NA; V gene: TRBV4-2; D gene: NA; J gene: TRBJ1-2; CDR3 DNA: TGTGCCAGCAGCCAAGACATACGGGGCTACACCTTC; CDR3 protein: CASSQDIRGYTF
clone size: NA; V gene: TRBV18; D gene: NA; J gene: TRBJ1-2; CDR3 DNA: TGTGCCAGCTCATCTCTGACAGGTCCCCAAATAGTGACCTTC; CDR3 protein: CASSSLTGPQIVTF
clone size: NA; V gene: TRBV2; D gene: NA; J gene: TRBJ2-2; CDR3 DNA: TGTGCCAGCAGTGGGAGGGGACGGTCCACCGGGGAGCTGTTTTTT; CDR3 protein: CASSGRGRSTGELFF
clone size: once; V gene: TRBV20-1; D gene: NA; J gene: TRBJ1-1; CDR3 DNA: TGCAGTGCCGTACAGGGATTCGAAGCTTTCTTT; CDR3 protein: CSAVQGFEAFF
clone size: NA; V gene: TRBV18; D gene: NA; J gene: TRBJ2-1; CDR3 DNA: TGTGCCAGCTCACCAGGGGTGGACGTCAATGAGCAGTTCTTC; CDR3 protein: CASSPGVDVNEQFF
clone size: once; V gene: TRBV5-1; D gene: TRBD2; J gene: TRBJ2-7; CDR3 DNA: TGCGCCACCAGCATGGGGGGGAAAGGACGGGCGTCTGGGGAGCAGTACTTC; CDR3 protein: CATSMGGKGRASGEQYF
clone size: NA; V gene: TRBV5-4; D gene: NA; J gene: TRBJ2-7; CDR3 DNA: TGTGCCAGCAGTTCATTCGGGACACCGAGAGACGAGCAGTACTTC; CDR3 protein: CASSSFGTPRDEQYF
clone size: NA; V gene: TRBV6-6; D gene: NA; J gene: TRBJ1-1; CDR3 DNA: TGTGCCACCGCGGGGGGGGCTCACACTGAAGCTTTCTTT; CDR3 protein: CATAGGAHTEAFF
clone size: NA; V gene: TRBV24-1; D gene: NA; J gene: TRBJ1-5; CDR3 DNA: TGTGCCACCAGTCGGGAAAATCAGCCCCAGCATTTT; CDR3 protein: CATSRENQPQHF
clone size: NA; V gene: TRBV6-4; D gene: TRBD1; J gene: TRBJ1-2; CDR3 DNA: TGTGCCAGCAGTGACACGGGACAGGGGCTGGGAGGCTATACCTTC; CDR3 protein: CASSDTGQGLGGYTF
clone size: NA; V gene: TRBV24-1; D gene: NA; J gene: TRBJ1-5; CDR3 DNA: TGTGCCACCAATGAGGGCCAGAGCAATCAGCCCCAGCATTTT; CDR3 protein: CATNEGQSNQPQHF
clone size: few; V gene: TRBV24-1; D gene: TRBD1; J gene: TRBJ2-5; CDR3 DNA: TGTGCCACCAGTGACTACGGACAGGGTCGATATCAAGAGACCCAGTACTTC; CDR3 protein: CATSDYGQGRYQETQYF
clone size: NA; V gene: TRBV9; D gene: NA; J gene: TRBJ2-1; CDR3 DNA: TGTGCCAGCAGCGTGATGGGGACATCAGAGCAGTTCTTC; CDR3 protein: CASSVMGTSEQFF
clone size: NA; V gene: TRBV7-6; D gene: TRBD2; J gene: TRBJ2-5; CDR3 DNA: TGTGCCAGCAGCCCGAGACTAGCGGGGGGAGAGACCCAGTACTTC; CDR3 protein: CASSPRLAGGETQYF
clone size: NA; V gene: TRBV2; D gene: NA; J gene: TRBJ2-2; CDR3 DNA: TGTGCCAGCGCTATTACGGGACCCGACACCGGGGAGCTGTTTTTT; CDR3 protein: CASAITGPDTGELFF
clone size: NA; V gene: TRBV5-4; D gene: NA; J gene: TRBJ1-1; CDR3 DNA: TGTGCCAGCAGCTTGGTTGAATCGGTGGAAGCTTTCTTT; CDR3 protein: CASSLVESVEAFF
clone size: NA; V gene: TRBV30; D gene: NA; J gene: TRBJ1-2; CDR3 DNA: TGTGCCTGGAGTTCAGGATTTAACTATGGCTACACCTTC; CDR3 protein: CAWSSGFNYGYTF
clone size: once; V gene: TRBV5-6; D gene: NA; J gene: TRBJ2-2; CDR3 DNA: TGTGCCAGCAGCTTGGGGCAGGGACCGAACACCGGGGAGCTGTTTTTT; CDR3 protein: CASSLGQGPNTGELFF